Below, 5 T cell receptor beta chains from the same sample are listed, as sequenced in a study of shared clonotypes between healthy human individuals. Only CD45RO-negative cells positively selected for CCR7 counted as naive CD8 cells, so terminally differentiated effector memory CD45RA+ cells were excluded. Profiling relied on immunoSEQ multiplex PCR, and the TCRdb table lists in-frame clones only, not all of them. This table has roughly 1,800,000 clones, approximately 94% appearing once. What was sequenced was naive CD8+ T cells sorted from blood. These receptor sequences come from a man in his late teens or twenties in good health.

A single count supports this clone. The chain is built from TRBV4-1 and TRBJ2-7, with 9 bases identical to TRBD2. The CDR3 totals 15 residues. Germline V gene data show CDR1 as MGHRA and CDR2 as YSYEKL. The junction had 11 bases not matched to a gene; V was cut back by 5 bases and J by 6 bases. The chain's CDR3 is CASSYIKGAGGEQYF. The DNA for the CDR3 is TGCGCCAGCAGCTACATAAAGGGAGCGGGGGGCGAGCAGTACTTC.

The V and J genes are TRBV5-1 and TRBJ1-2; D remains ambiguous. Trimming removed 4 bases from V and 3 bases from J, with 16 bases in between. CDR1 and CDR2 (germline): SGHRS, YFSETQ. The CDR3 sequence is 15 residues long. The CDR3 sequence is CASSPRMADYYGYTF. DNA of the CDR3: TGCGCCAGCAGCCCCCGTATGGCTGACTACTATGGCTACACCTTC.

V gene TRBV27 combines with J gene TRBJ1-2; no reliable D call. Germline V gene lookup returns CDR1 MNHEY and CDR2 SMNVEV (reference sequence). The CDR3 is 14 residues long. Trimming took off 5 bases at V and 4 bases at J, with 14 bases between the two ends. The CDR3, as DNA: TGTGCCAGCAGTCACAAAAAGTGGTCCTATGGCTACACCTTC. Translation: CASSHKKWSYGYTF.

The chain couples TRBV5-6 to TRBJ2-7, with 8 nucleotides matching TRBD1. Trimming at V came to 4 bases and at J to 5 bases, leaving 2 bases not matched to a gene. The CDR3 spans 12 residues. Germline V gene sequence: CDR1 SGHDT, CDR2 YYEEEE. The DNA for the CDR3 is TGTGCCAGCAGCCAGGGGGCTAACGAGCAGTACTTC. It yields the protein CASSQGANEQYF.

The rearrangement joins TRBV7-8 to TRBJ2-7; TRBD2 agrees at 9 bases. V was clipped by 5 bases and J by 4 bases; unmatched bases: 12. The germline V gene encodes CDR1 SGHVS and CDR2 FQNEAQ. The CDR3 is 16 amino acids. CDR3 nucleotide sequence: TGTGCCAGCAGCCTTTTAGCGGGAGTCACCTCTTACGAGCAGTACTTC. This gives the protein CASSLLAGVTSYEQYF.